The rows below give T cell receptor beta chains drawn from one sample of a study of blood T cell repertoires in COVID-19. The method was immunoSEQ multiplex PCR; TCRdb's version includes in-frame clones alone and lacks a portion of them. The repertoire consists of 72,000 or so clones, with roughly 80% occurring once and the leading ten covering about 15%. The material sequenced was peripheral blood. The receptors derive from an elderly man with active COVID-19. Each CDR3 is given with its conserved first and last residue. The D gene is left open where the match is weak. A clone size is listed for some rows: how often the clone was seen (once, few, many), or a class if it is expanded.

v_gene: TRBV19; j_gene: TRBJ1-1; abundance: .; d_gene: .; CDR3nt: TGTGCCAGTAGTATCCCCGGGAACACTGAAGCTTTCTTT; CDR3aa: CASSIPGNTEAFF
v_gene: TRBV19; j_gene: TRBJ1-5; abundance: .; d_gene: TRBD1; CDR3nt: TGTGCCAGTAGTATAAGGACAGGGTCTTTCAATCAGCCCCAGCATTTT; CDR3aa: CASSIRTGSFNQPQHF
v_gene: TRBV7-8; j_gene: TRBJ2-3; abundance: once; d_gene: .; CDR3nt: TGTGCCAGCAGCTTAGATTACATGGGGGGAAATTCAGATACGCAGTATTTT; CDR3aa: CASSLDYMGGNSDTQYF
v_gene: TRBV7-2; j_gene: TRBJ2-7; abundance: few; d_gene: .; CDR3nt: TGTGCCAGCAGCAGGACTGGATCCTACGAGCAGTACTTC; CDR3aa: CASSRTGSYEQYF
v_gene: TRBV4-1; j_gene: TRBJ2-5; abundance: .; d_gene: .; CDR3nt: TGCGCCAGCAGCCACCGAGGGGGGGTGGGAGAGACCCAGTACTTC; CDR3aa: CASSHRGGVGETQYF
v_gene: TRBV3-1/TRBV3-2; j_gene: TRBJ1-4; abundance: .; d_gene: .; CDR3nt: TGTGCCAGCAGCCGGAGCTTTAAGACGGAACTGTTTTTT; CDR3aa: CASSRSFKTELFF
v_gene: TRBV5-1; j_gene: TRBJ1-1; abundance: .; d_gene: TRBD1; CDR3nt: TGCGCCAGCAGCTTGGATCCGGCGGGACAGGGGAACACTGAAGCTTTCTTT; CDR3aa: CASSLDPAGQGNTEAFF
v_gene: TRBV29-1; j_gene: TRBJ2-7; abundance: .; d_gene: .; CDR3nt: TGCAGCGTTGTGGGAGTGGTGCGATACGAGCAGTACTTC; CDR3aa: CSVVGVVRYEQYF
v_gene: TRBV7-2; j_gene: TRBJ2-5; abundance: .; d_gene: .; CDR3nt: TGTGCCAGCAGCTTATGGGGCGCGGAGACCCAGTACTTC; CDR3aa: CASSLWGAETQYF
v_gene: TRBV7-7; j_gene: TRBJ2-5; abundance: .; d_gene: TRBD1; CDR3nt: TGTGCCAGCAGCACCCGGACAGGCTCCGGGCAGACCCAGTACTTC; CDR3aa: CASSTRTGSGQTQYF
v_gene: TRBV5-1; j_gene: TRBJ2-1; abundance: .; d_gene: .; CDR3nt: TGCGCCAGCACCTACAGGGTAGGTGATGAGCAGTTCTTC; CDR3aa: CASTYRVGDEQFF
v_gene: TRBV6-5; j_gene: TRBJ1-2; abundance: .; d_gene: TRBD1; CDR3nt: TGTGCCAGCAGAGTAGGACAGGGGGTTGTCGGCTACACCTTC; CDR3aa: CASRVGQGVVGYTF
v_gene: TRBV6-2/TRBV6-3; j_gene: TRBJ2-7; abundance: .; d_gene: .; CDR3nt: TGTGCCAGCAGTTACTCACGGGGAATAGACGAGCAGTACTTC; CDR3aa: CASSYSRGIDEQYF
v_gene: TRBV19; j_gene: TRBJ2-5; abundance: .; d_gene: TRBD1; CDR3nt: TGTGCCAGTAGTATGTGGGGAGGACAGGGACGGTTCCCCTCAGAAGAGACCCAGTACTTC; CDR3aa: CASSMWGGQGRFPSEETQYF
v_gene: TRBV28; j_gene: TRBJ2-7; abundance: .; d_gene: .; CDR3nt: TGTGCCACCGGGGAGGGGGGCATATCTCACGAGCAGTACTTC; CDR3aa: CATGEGGISHEQYF
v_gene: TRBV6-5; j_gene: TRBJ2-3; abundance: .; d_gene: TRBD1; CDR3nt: TGTGCCAGCAGTTACTCGACAGGGGTTGATACGCAGTATTTT; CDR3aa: CASSYSTGVDTQYF
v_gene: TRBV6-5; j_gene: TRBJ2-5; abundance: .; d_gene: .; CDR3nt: TGTGCCAGCAGTCCGGGACTCCGGGAGACCCAGTACTTC; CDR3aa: CASSPGLRETQYF
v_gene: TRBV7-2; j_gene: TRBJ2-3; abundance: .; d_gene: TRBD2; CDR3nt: TGTGCCAGCAGCTCCGGGATGCCTAGCGGGGGGCATACGCAGTATTTT; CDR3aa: CASSSGMPSGGHTQYF
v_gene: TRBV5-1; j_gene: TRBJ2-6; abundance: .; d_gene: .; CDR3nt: TGCGCCAGCAGCAAGGCCGGGATAGTAGCCTCTGGGGCCAACGTCCTGACTTTC; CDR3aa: CASSKAGIVASGANVLTF
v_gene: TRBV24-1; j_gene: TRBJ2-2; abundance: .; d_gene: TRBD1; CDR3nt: TGTGCCACCAGGGGGGACAGGGGAAACACCGGGGAGCTGTTTTTT; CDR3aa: CATRGDRGNTGELFF
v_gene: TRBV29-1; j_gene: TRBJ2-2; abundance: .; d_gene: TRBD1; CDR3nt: TGCAGCGTGGACAGGGTCGGGACCGGGGAGCTGTTTTTT; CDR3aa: CSVDRVGTGELFF
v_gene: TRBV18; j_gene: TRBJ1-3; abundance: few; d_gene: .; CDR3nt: TGTGCCAGCGCCGGAGACGGGGGAAACACCATATATTTT; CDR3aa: CASAGDGGNTIYF
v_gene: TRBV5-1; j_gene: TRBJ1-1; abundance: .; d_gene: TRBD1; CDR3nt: TGCGCCAGCAGCATCGGGACAGGACAAATGAACACTGAAGCTTTCTTT; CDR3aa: CASSIGTGQMNTEAFF
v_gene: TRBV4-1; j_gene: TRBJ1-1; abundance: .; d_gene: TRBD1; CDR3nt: TGCGCCAGCACCCATCTCACGGGACAGGGCGACACTGAAGCTTTCTTT; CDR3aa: CASTHLTGQGDTEAFF
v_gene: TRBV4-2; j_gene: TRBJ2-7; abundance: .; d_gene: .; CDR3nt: TGTGCCAGCAGCCTTGACCCCCAGGGAATGGCCTACGAGCAGTACTTC; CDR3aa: CASSLDPQGMAYEQYF
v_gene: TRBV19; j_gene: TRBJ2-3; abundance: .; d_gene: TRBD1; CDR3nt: TGTGCCAGTAGTAACAGGGGATTTGGCACAGATACGCAGTATTTT; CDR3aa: CASSNRGFGTDTQYF
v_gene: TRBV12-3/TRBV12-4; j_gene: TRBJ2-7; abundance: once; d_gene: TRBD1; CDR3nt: TGTGCCAGCACCACCGGGACAGCGTACGAGCAGTACTTC; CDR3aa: CASTTGTAYEQYF
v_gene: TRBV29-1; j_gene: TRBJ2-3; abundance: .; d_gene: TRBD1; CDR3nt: TGCAGCGTTGATCAGCCACAGGGGACAGATACGCAGTATTTT; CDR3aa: CSVDQPQGTDTQYF
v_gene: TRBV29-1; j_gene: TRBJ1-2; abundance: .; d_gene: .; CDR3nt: TGCAGCGTTGATCGGTCGGGAAGGGATGGCTACACCTTC; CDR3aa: CSVDRSGRDGYTF
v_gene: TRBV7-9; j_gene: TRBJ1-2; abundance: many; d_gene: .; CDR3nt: TGTGCCAGCAGCTTAGATCAGGGGATAGGTGGCTACACCTTC; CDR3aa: CASSLDQGIGGYTF
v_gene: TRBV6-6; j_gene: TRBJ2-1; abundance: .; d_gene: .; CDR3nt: TGTGCCAGCAGTTACCTGGGGGCCAACTCCTACAATGAGCAGTTCTTC; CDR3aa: CASSYLGANSYNEQFF
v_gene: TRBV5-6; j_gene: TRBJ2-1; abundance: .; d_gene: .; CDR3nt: TGTGCCAGCAGCTCTAACGGGAGATCCTACAATGAGCAGTTCTTC; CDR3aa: CASSSNGRSYNEQFF
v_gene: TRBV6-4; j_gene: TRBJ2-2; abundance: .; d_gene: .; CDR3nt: TGTGCCAGCGCTGTGGCGGAGAACACCGGGGAGCTGTTTTTT; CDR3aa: CASAVAENTGELFF
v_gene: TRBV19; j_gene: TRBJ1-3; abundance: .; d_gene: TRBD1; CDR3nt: TGTGCCAGTAGATTACAGGGGAGAAACACCATATATTTT; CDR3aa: CASRLQGRNTIYF
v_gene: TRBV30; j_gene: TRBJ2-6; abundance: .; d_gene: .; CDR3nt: TGTGCCTGGAGACCCGGACTCCGCTCTGGGGCCAACGTCCTGACTTTC; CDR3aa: CAWRPGLRSGANVLTF
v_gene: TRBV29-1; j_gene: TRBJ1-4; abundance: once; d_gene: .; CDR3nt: TGCAGCGTTGAATACCAGGGACTTAATGAAAAACTGTTTTTT; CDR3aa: CSVEYQGLNEKLFF
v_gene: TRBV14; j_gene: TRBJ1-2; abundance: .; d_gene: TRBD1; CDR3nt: TGTGCCAGCGGGAGAGGACAGGGGAGGGGTGGCTACACCTTC; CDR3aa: CASGRGQGRGGYTF